This entry concerns a single TCR beta chain. The source of the sample is a study of blood T cell repertoires in COVID-19. Study at large: Whether acute or convalescent, the COVID-19 samples came from the United States, Italy and Spain. PBMCs, B-cell-depleted T cells, or T cells were the source of the cDNA or gDNA that made up the material.

Per the original methods: Reference gene primer amplification in the assay estimated nucleated cell counts. The table came from immunoSEQ multiplex PCR; TCRdb's copy has only in-frame clones and leaves some out. V, J and clone size are taken as reported in that table, and D and trimming were inferred from the DNA itself. The sample includes roughly 200,000 clones, roughly three quarters of them seen just once. The sample comprised peripheral blood. This TCR was sampled from a woman between 40 and 55 years old with COVID-19, enrolled during active disease.

The CDR3 region is CASSLVTGGDNSPLHF. The DNA for the CDR3 is TGTGCCAGCAGTTTAGTAACAGGGGGCGATAATTCACCCCTCCACTTT. The genes are TRBV28 and TRBJ1-6; 9 bases fit TRBD1. V was clipped by 2 bases and J by 5 bases; unmatched bases: 4. The CDR3 runs to 16 residues. Germline loops: CDR1 MDHEN, CDR2 SYDVKM.